Listed below are T cell receptor beta chains from one sample, sequenced in a study of blood T cell repertoires in COVID-19. TCRdb's copy holds only in-frame clones and misses some; the assay was immunoSEQ multiplex PCR. The sample has roughly 150,000 clones, 75% to 90% seen once. Material: peripheral blood. These receptors were collected from a woman in her 70s with acute or convalescent COVID-19. CDR3s include the opening cysteine and the closing phenylalanine or tryptophan. The D gene is left open where the match is weak. The listing skips clone size in some rows; elsewhere it reads once, few, many or a size class.

CDR3 DNA	CDR3 protein	J gene	V gene	clone size	CDR3 length	D gene
TGTGCCAGCAGCCGGGGTGGGGGCCGGGAGACCCAGTACTTC	CASSRGGGRETQYF	TRBJ2-5	TRBV7-2	.	14	.
TGTGCCAGCTCACCAGGTCCCGGGAATACGCAGTATTTT	CASSPGPGNTQYF	TRBJ2-3	TRBV18	.	13	.
TGTGCCATCAGCCCGGGACAGGGCAATCAGCCCCAGCATTTT	CAISPGQGNQPQHF	TRBJ1-5	TRBV10-3	.	14	TRBD1
TGTGCCAGCTCACTCCGGGACTCTTACTACAATGAGCAGTTCTTC	CASSLRDSYYNEQFF	TRBJ2-1	TRBV18	.	15	.
TGTGCCAGCAGCTTTAACAGGAACACTGAAGCTTTCTTT	CASSFNRNTEAFF	TRBJ1-1	TRBV11-3	.	13	.
TGTGCCACCAGTGATCCGTTAGCGGGGGGGAATGAGCAGTTCTTC	CATSDPLAGGNEQFF	TRBJ2-1	TRBV24-1	.	15	TRBD2
TGTGCCAGCAGCCACCGGGACAGGGGAAATGAGCAGTTCTTC	CASSHRDRGNEQFF	TRBJ2-1	TRBV7-8	.	14	TRBD1
TGTGCCAGCTCACCTGGGAAAGGGGGCTATGGCTACACCTTC	CASSPGKGGYGYTF	TRBJ1-2	TRBV18	.	14	.
TGTGCCAGCAGCTTATTAGCAGGGGGTCATAACTATGGCTACACCTTC	CASSLLAGGHNYGYTF	TRBJ1-2	TRBV7-9	.	16	TRBD1
TGTGCCAGCAGCGACAGGGCTGGGGGAGACACTGAAGCTTTCTTT	CASSDRAGGDTEAFF	TRBJ1-1	TRBV6-6	.	15	TRBD1
TGTGCCAGCAGCTGGCAGGGGGCGCCCTACAATGAGCAGTTCTTC	CASSWQGAPYNEQFF	TRBJ2-1	TRBV7-8	.	15	TRBD1
TGTGCCAGCAGCCGGGACAGTTACTCCTACAATGAGCAGTTCTTC	CASSRDSYSYNEQFF	TRBJ2-1	TRBV14	.	15	TRBD1
TGCAGCGTTGTTCCAGCGGGGGGCCAAGAGACCCAGTACTTC	CSVVPAGGQETQYF	TRBJ2-5	TRBV29-1	few	14	TRBD2
TGTGCCTGGAGTGTGGGGGGGCGCTTCAATTCACCCCTCCACTTT	CAWSVGGRFNSPLHF	TRBJ1-6	TRBV30	.	15	.
TGTGCCAGTAGTAACGGAGGGCAGGGGGCGCGTAATGAGCAGTTCTTC	CASSNGGQGARNEQFF	TRBJ2-1	TRBV19	.	16	TRBD1
TGTGCCAGCAGGGAGGGGGCTTCGGACACAGATACGCAGTATTTT	CASREGASDTDTQYF	TRBJ2-3	TRBV7-9	.	15	.
TGTGCCACCAGCAGAGATTTAGCCCGTACTTGGGGCTACACCTTC	CATSRDLARTWGYTF	TRBJ1-2	TRBV15	.	15	.
TGTGCCAGCAGTTTCCTCGCCGAGAGCGGGCAGTTCTTC	CASSFLAESGQFF	TRBJ2-1	TRBV12-3/TRBV12-4	once	13	.
TGTGCCAGCAGCTACTCGGGACAGGGGGAGACCCAGTACTTC	CASSYSGQGETQYF	TRBJ2-5	TRBV11-2	.	14	TRBD1
TGTGCCAGCAGCTTAACCCCCCAAAAGGGGACCGGGGAGCTGTTTTTT	CASSLTPQKGTGELFF	TRBJ2-2	TRBV7-6	.	16	.
TGTGCCAGCAGCTCCGACAGGGAACTTAATGAAAAACTGTTTTTT	CASSSDRELNEKLFF	TRBJ1-4	TRBV7-9	.	15	TRBD1
TGCAGCTACGGACAGGGTGGGGAAAAACTGTTTTTT	CSYGQGGEKLFF	TRBJ1-4	TRBV29-1	.	12	TRBD1
TGTGCCAGCAGTTATTCGTTGTTTGAGGTACAGTACTTC	CASSYSLFEVQYF	TRBJ2-7	TRBV7-3	.	13	.
TGTGCCAGCAGTTTCACAGATAGCAATCAGCCCCAGCATTTT	CASSFTDSNQPQHF	TRBJ1-5	TRBV28	.	14	.